This T cell receptor beta chain was captured in a study of cytomegalovirus exposure and HLA in healthy donors. Vbeta (60) and Jbeta (13) primers were used in the PCR. Generated by immunoSEQ multiplex PCR, the TCRdb table keeps only in-frame clones and is missing some. The table has about 190,000 clones, 75% to 90% seen once. The clonotype was recovered from a boy younger than 10 in good health and CMV-seronegative. Specimen: PBMCs.

In DNA form, the CDR3 reads TGTGCCAGCACGCTAAGCGGGTCCTACAATGAGCAGTTCTTC. This codes for CASTLSGSYNEQFF. The gene calls are TRBV27 and TRBJ2-1; D is possibly TRBD2 (6 bases). V was clipped by 7 bases and J by 1 base, with 11 bases between them. The germline V gene encodes CDR1 MNHEY and CDR2 SMNVEV (reference sequence). CDR3 length equals 14 residues.